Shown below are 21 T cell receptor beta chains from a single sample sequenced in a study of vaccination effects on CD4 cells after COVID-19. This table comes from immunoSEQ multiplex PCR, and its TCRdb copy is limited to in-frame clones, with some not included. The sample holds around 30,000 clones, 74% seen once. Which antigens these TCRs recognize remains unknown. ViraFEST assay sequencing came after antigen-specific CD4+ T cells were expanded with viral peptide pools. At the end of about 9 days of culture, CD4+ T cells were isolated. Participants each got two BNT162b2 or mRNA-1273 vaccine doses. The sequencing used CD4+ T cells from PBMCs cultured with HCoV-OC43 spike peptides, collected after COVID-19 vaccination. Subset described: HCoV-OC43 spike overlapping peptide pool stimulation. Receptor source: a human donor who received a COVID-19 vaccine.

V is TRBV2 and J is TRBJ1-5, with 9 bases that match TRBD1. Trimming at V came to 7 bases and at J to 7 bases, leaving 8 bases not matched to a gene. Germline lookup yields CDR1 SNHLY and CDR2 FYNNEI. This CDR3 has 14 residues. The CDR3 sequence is CASNGQGSFQPQHF. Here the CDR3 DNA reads TGTGCCAGCAACGGACAGGGGAGTTTCCAGCCCCAGCATTTT.

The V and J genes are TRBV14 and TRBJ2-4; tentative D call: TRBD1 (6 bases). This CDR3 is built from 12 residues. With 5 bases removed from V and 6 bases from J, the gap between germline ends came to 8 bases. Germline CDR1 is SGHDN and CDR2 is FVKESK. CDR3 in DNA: TGTGCCAGCAGCGTAGGGGGAAACATTCAGTACTTC. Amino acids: CASSVGGNIQYF.

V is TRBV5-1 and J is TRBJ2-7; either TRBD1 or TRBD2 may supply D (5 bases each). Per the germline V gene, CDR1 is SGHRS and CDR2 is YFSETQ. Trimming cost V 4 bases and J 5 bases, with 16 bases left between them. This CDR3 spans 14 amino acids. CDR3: CASSPGTRLDEQYF. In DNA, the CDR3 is TGCGCCAGCAGCCCCGGGACCCGGTTAGACGAGCAGTACTTC.

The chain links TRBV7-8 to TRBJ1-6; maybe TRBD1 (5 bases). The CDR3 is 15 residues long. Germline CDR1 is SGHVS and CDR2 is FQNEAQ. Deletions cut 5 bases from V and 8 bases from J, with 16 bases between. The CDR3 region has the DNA TGTGCCAGCAGCCTCATAATTGGGGGGGATTCACCCCTCCACTTT. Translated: CASSLIIGGDSPLHF. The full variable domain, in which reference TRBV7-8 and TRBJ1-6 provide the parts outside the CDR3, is GAGVSQSPRYKVAKRGQDVALRCDPISGHVSLFWYQQALGQGPEFLTYFQNEAQLDKSGLPSDRFFAERPEGSVSTLKIQRTQQEDSAVYLCASSLIIGGDSPLHFGNGTRLTVT.

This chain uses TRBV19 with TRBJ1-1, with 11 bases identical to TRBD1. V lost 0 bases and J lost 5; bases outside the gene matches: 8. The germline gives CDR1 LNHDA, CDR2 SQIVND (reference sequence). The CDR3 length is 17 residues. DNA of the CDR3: TGTGCCAGTAGTATAGACGTTTGGACAGGGGGCTGGACTGAAGCTTTCTTT. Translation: CASSIDVWTGGWTEAFF.

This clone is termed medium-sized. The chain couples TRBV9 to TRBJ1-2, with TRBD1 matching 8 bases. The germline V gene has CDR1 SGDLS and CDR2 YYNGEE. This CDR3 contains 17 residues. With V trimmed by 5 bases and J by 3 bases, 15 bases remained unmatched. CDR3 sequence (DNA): TGTGCCAGCAGGAACCCAAAAGCGGACAGGGCCCACTATGGCTACACCTTC. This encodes CASRNPKADRAHYGYTF.

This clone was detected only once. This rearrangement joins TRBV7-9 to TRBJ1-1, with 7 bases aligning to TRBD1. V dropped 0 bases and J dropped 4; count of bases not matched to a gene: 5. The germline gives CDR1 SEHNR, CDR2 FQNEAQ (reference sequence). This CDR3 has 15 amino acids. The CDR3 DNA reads TGTGCCAGCAGCTTAGCGCTGTCAGGGGGCACTGAAGCTTTCTTT. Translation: CASSLALSGGTEAFF.

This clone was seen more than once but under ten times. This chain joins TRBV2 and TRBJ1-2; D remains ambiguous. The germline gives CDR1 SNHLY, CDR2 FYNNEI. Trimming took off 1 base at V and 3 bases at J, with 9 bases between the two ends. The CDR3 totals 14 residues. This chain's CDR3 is CASSEGSIYYGYTF. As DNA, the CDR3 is TGTGCCAGCAGTGAAGGGTCTATATACTATGGCTACACCTTC.

The DNA of the CDR3 is TGTGCCAGCAGCACATACCTTTCTAGCTCCGAGCAGTACTTC. Encoded protein: CASSTYLSSSEQYF. The V gene is TRBV11-2, the J gene TRBJ2-7, with D maybe TRBD2 (5 bases). Germline V lookup: CDR1 SGHAT, CDR2 FQNNGV. The germline V and J ends were trimmed by 5 bases and 6 bases, with 17 bases remaining between them. The CDR3 has 14 amino acids.

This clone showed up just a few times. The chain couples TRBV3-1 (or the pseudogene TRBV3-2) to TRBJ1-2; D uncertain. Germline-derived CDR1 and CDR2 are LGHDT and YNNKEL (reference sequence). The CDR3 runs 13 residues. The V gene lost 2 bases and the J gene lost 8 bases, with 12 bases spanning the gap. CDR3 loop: CASSQRTDGGYTF. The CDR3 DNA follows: TGTGCCAGCAGCCAACGGACTGACGGCGGCTACACCTTC.

CDR3 bases: TGTGCCAGCAGTTTATATGGGGTTGCGCATTCACCCCTCCACTTT. It codes for CASSLYGVAHSPLHF. The chain has TRBV27 and TRBJ1-6; no clear D. V lost 1 base and J lost 8, with 12 bases in between. The CDR3 length is 15 residues. CDR1 and CDR2 (germline): MNHEY, SMNVEV (reference sequence).

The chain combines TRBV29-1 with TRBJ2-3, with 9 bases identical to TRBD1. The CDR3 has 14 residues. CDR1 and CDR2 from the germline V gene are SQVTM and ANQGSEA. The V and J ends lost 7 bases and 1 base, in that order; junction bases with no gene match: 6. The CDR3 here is CSAQDRGGTDTQYF. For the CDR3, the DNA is TGCAGCGCCCAAGACAGGGGGGGCACAGATACGCAGTATTTT.

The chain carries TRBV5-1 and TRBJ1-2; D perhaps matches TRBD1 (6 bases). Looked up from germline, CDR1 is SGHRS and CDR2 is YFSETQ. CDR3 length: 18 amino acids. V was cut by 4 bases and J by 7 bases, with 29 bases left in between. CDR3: CASSIGGSAGVVEPGYTF. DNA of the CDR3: TGCGCCAGCAGCATAGGTGGTTCCGCAGGGGTGGTGGAACCTGGCTACACCTTC.

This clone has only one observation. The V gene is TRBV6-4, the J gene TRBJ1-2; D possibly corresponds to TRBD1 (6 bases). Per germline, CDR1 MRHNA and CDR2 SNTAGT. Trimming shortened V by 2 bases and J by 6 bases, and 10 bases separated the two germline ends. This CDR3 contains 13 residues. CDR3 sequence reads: CASSDLRGNGYTF. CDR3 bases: TGTGCCAGCAGTGACCTCAGGGGTAATGGCTACACCTTC.

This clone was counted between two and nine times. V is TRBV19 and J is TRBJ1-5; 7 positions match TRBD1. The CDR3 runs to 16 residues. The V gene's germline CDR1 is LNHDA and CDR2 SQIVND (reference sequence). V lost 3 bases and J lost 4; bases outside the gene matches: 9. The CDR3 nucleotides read TGTGCCAGTAGTATCGTTAGAGGGGGCGCGAATCAGCCCCAGCATTTT. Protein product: CASSIVRGGANQPQHF. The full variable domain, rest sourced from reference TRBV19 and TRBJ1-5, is DGGITQSPKYLFRKEGQNVTLSCEQNLNHDAMYWYRQDPGQGLRLIYYSQIVNDFQKGDIAEGYSVSREKKESFPLTVTSAQKNPTAFYLCASSIVRGGANQPQHFGDGTRLSIL.

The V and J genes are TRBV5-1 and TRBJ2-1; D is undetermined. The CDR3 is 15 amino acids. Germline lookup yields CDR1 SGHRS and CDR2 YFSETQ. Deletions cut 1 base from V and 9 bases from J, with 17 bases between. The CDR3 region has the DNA TGCGCCAGCAGCTTGTCGGACGCCCCATCCCGTGAGCAGTTCTTC. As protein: CASSLSDAPSREQFF.

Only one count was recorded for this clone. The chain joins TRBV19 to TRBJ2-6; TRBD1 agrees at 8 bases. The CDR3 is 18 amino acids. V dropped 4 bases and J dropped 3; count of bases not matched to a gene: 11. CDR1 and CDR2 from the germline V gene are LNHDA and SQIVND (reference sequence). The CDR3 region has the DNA TGTGCCAGTAGTAACGCCATAGGACAGGGCCGTGGGGCCAACGTCCTGACTTTC. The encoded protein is CASSNAIGQGRGANVLTF.

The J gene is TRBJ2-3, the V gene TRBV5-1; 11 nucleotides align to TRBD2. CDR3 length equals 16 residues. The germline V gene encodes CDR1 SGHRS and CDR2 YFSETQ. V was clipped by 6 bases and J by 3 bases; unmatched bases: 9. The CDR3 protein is CASKDVAGGLTDTQYF. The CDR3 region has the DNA TGCGCCAGCAAAGACGTAGCGGGGGGGCTGACAGATACGCAGTATTTT.

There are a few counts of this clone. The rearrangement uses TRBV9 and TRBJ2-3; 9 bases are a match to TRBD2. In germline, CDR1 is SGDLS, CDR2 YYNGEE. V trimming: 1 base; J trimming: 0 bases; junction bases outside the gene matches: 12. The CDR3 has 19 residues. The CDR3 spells CASSVMAGGPVISTDTQYF. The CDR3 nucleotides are TGTGCCAGCAGCGTAATGGCGGGGGGGCCAGTAATCAGCACAGATACGCAGTATTTT.

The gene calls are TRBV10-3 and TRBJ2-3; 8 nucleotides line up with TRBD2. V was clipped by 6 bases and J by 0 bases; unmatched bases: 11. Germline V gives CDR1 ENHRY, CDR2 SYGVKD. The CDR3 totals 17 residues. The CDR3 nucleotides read TGTGCCATCAGGAAGGGAGGACTAGCTCCTAGCACAGATACGCAGTATTTT. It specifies CAIRKGGLAPSTDTQYF.

The CDR3 is CASSLGGGVDQPQHF. The CDR3 DNA reads TGTGCCAGCAGCTTGGGCGGGGGGGTTGATCAGCCCCAGCATTTT. The chain combines TRBV5-4 with TRBJ1-5; perhaps TRBD1 as D (5 bases). Deletions cut 0 bases from V and 5 bases from J, with 12 bases between. The CDR3 loop spans 15 amino acids. Germline V gives CDR1 SGHNT, CDR2 YYREEE (reference sequence). The full variable domain, in which reference TRBV5-4 and TRBJ1-5 provide the parts outside the CDR3, is ETGVTQSPTHLIKTRGQQVTLRCSSQSGHNTVSWYQQALGQGPQFIFQYYREEENGRGNFPPRFSGLQFPNYSSELNVNALELDDSALYLCASSLGGGVDQPQHFGDGTRLSIL.